Following are 18 T cell receptor beta chains from one sample sequenced in a study of cytomegalovirus exposure and HLA in healthy donors. The PCR contained 60 Vbeta and 13 Jbeta primers. The method was immunoSEQ multiplex PCR; TCRdb's version includes in-frame clones alone and lacks a portion of them. The sample shows some 100,000 clones, 70% to 85% of them seen only once. The sample consisted of PBMCs. The receptors were sampled from a man younger than 30 in good health and CMV-seronegative.

The chain carries TRBV5-4 and TRBJ2-7, with a tentative D call TRBD2 (5 bases). The CDR3 is 18 amino acids. Germline V gene sequence: CDR1 SGHNT, CDR2 YYREEE (reference sequence). Trimming left V 3 bases short and J 4 bases short, with 26 bases between. The CDR3 nucleotides are TGTGCCAGCAGCTCAATCCCGATGACAAAAAGCGGAGGTTACGAGCAGTACTTC. Translating it yields CASSSIPMTKSGGYEQYF.

The count of this clone is one. The V call is TRBV6-5, the J call TRBJ2-7, with D possibly being TRBD1 (7 bases). This CDR3 has 15 residues. Trimming took 6 bases from V and 2 from J, leaving 17 bases between them. Germline loops: CDR1 MNHEY, CDR2 SVGAGI. As DNA, the CDR3 is TGTGCCAGCAGCGAAAGACAGGGAGGCCCCTACGAGCAGTACTTC. The encoded protein is CASSERQGGPYEQYF.

The chain joins TRBV19 to TRBJ1-1, with TRBD1 matching 9 bases. The CDR3 covers 14 residues. Germline V gene lookup returns CDR1 LNHDA and CDR2 SQIVND (reference sequence). J was trimmed by 1 base and V by 5 bases; bases with no gene match: 2. CDR3 region: CASSDRGANTEAFF. The CDR3 DNA sequence: TGTGCCAGTAGTGACAGGGGGGCGAACACTGAAGCTTTCTTT.

This rearrangement joins TRBV9 to TRBJ1-4; D is uncertain. The CDR3 totals 12 residues. Germline V lookup: CDR1 SGDLS, CDR2 YYNGEE. V lost 0 bases, J lost 15 bases, and 12 bases lay in between. As DNA, the CDR3 is TGTGCCAGCAGCGTAGAACTCGGGGAGTTGTTTTTT. Protein sequence: CASSVELGELFF.

This clone was found once. This chain uses TRBV30 with TRBJ2-7; TRBD1 aligns across 8 bases. This CDR3 spans 13 amino acids. Germline lookup yields CDR1 GTSNPN and CDR2 SVGIG (reference sequence). With V trimmed by 1 base and J by 4 bases, 3 bases remained unmatched. The CDR3 DNA is TGTGCCTGGAGTGGGACAGGGCAGTACGAGCAGTACTTC. This translates into CAWSGTGQYEQYF.

The V call is TRBV28, the J call TRBJ1-2; D unresolved. The germline V gene has CDR1 MDHEN and CDR2 SYDVKM. V was cut by 9 bases and J by 3 bases, with 11 bases left in between. The CDR3 has 12 amino acids. The CDR3 coding sequence is TGTGCCAGTGGGAGGACCTACTATGGCTACACCTTC. This translates into CASGRTYYGYTF.

This rearrangement joins TRBV9 to TRBJ2-7; weak D call: TRBD2 (6 bases). Deletions cut 3 bases from V and 4 bases from J, with 14 bases between. Germline V gene data show CDR1 as SGDLS and CDR2 as YYNGEE. This CDR3 comprises 14 residues. CDR3 sequence reads: CASSGGLLGYEQYF. As DNA, the CDR3 is TGTGCCAGCAGCGGCGGACTACTCGGGTACGAGCAGTACTTC.

The rearrangement uses TRBV7-2 and TRBJ2-7, with 8 nucleotides matching TRBD2. V lost 3 bases, J lost 2 bases, and 6 bases stayed unmatched. This CDR3 is built from 15 residues. CDR1 is SGHTA, CDR2 FQGNSA, per germline. The CDR3 reads CASSLTAGDTYEQYF. CDR3 DNA: TGTGCCAGCAGCTTGACAGCGGGAGACACCTACGAGCAGTACTTC.

This chain connects TRBV30 to TRBJ1-2; possible D gene TRBD1, 6 bases. Trimming shortened V by 8 bases and J by 2 bases, and 12 bases separated the two germline ends. Per the germline V gene, CDR1 is GTSNPN and CDR2 is SVGIG (reference sequence). The CDR3 covers 12 residues. The CDR3 protein is CAGGRGNYGYTF. CDR3 sequence (DNA): TGTGCCGGGGGGAGGGGGAACTATGGCTACACCTTC.

This clone has just a few counts. The V call is TRBV18, the J call TRBJ1-1, with D unclear. The germline V gene has CDR1 KGHSH and CDR2 LQKENI. Deletions cut 0 bases from V and 4 bases from J, with 9 bases between. The CDR3 sequence is 14 residues long. The CDR3 protein is CASSPPSGSTEAFF. The CDR3 DNA is TGTGCCAGCTCACCACCGAGCGGGAGCACTGAAGCTTTCTTT.

V and J are TRBV4-3 and TRBJ2-4; D not certain. Looked up from germline, CDR1 is LGHNA and CDR2 is YSLEER. The CDR3 is made up of 16 amino acids. V was cut by 0 bases and J by 0 bases, with 9 bases left in between. The CDR3 DNA sequence: TGCGCCAGCAGCCAAGACCCCGAGCTAGCCAAAAACATTCAGTACTTC. It specifies CASSQDPELAKNIQYF.

This chain joins TRBV28 and TRBJ2-1; possible D gene TRBD2, 6 bases. The CDR3 has 13 amino acids. Germline loops: CDR1 MDHEN, CDR2 SYDVKM. Trimming pared 2 bases from V and 8 bases from J, leaving 10 bases between. The CDR3 bases are TGTGCCAGCAGTTTAGCGGGGCAGGATGAGCAGTTCTTC. It specifies CASSLAGQDEQFF.

The gene calls are TRBV19 and TRBJ2-1; possible D gene TRBD1, 5 bases. V gave up 10 bases and J gave up 6 bases, with 16 bases separating them. The CDR3 covers 13 residues. Germline loops: CDR1 LNHDA, CDR2 SQIVND (reference sequence). CDR3: CATLGLLRNEQFF. The CDR3 coding sequence is TGTGCCACCCTGGGGCTCCTCCGCAATGAGCAGTTCTTC.

The CDR3, as DNA: TGTGCCAGCTCACCCGGGGGGCCGAGTGAAGCTTTCTTT. Protein sequence: CASSPGGPSEAFF. The J gene is TRBJ1-1, the V gene TRBV18; possible D gene TRBD1, 6 bases. The germline CDR1 and CDR2 sequences are KGHSH and LQKENI. The V gene lost 3 bases and the J gene lost 7 bases, with 12 bases spanning the gap. This CDR3 spans 13 amino acids.

The rearrangement uses TRBV7-9 and TRBJ1-5; D gene ambiguous. Germline V gene sequence: CDR1 SEHNR, CDR2 FQNEAQ (reference sequence). The CDR3 totals 15 residues. Trimming removed 1 base at V and 3 bases at J, with 10 bases between. The CDR3: CASSLVGGNNQPQHF. The CDR3 nucleotides are TGTGCCAGCAGCTTAGTTGGAGGGAACAATCAGCCCCAGCATTTT. The variable domain in full, with the rest retrieved from reference TRBV7-9 and TRBJ1-5, is DTGVSQNPRHKITKRGQNVTFRCDPISEHNRLYWYRQTLGQGPEFLTYFQNEAQLEKSRLLSDRFSAERPKGSFSTLEIQRTEQGDSAMYLCASSLVGGNNQPQHFGDGTRLSIL.

This clone was picked up one time. The chain is built from TRBV15 and TRBJ1-2; no definite D call. V lost 1 base and J lost 7, with 13 bases in between. The CDR3 sequence is 14 residues long. Germline V lookup: CDR1 LNHNV, CDR2 YYDKDF (reference sequence). The CDR3 is CATSRARIAGGYTF. The CDR3 region has the DNA TGTGCCACCAGCAGAGCCAGAATCGCGGGTGGCTACACCTTC.

This clone was detected only once. The V and J genes are TRBV28 and TRBJ1-4, with TRBD1 as a possible D gene (6 bases). The CDR3 extends over 14 amino acids. The V and J ends lost 8 bases and 7 bases respectively, with 17 bases between them. Germline V gene sequence: CDR1 MDHEN, CDR2 SYDVKM. CDR3 coding DNA: TGTGCCAGCGGGGGATCAGGGGTGATTGAAAAACTGTTTTTT. Protein: CASGGSGVIEKLFF.

The rearrangement joins TRBV27 to TRBJ1-2; TRBD1 might be the D (5 bases). There are 14 residues in the CDR3. Germline CDR1 reads MNHEY; CDR2 reads SMNVEV (reference sequence). Trimming took off 6 bases at V and 0 bases at J, with 11 bases between the two ends. The CDR3 DNA sequence: TGTGCCAGCAGCCCCCGGGGGTCTAACTATGGCTACACCTTC. The encoded protein is CASSPRGSNYGYTF.